This T cell receptor (beta chain) derives from a study of regulatory T cells in long-lasting Graves disease. Study results and limitations: Persistent Graves' cases showed lower TCR diversity than newly diagnosed cases. When disease was persistent, TRBV28, TRBJ1-2 and TRBJ2-5 were the favored segments.

To make TCR beta libraries, researchers used iRepertoire HTBI primers and Arm-PCR of CDR3 regions. TCRdb redid the calling of the multiplex PCR reads with MiXCR, one entry per CDR3 protein. This sample has about 620,000 distinct CDR3 sequences, with about 15% found just once. Looked up from germline, CDR1 is SQVTM and CDR2 is ANQGSEA. The ends were cut back, 2 bases at V and 4 bases at J, with 9 bases in the middle. This CDR3 is built from 12 residues. This clonotype showed up just a few times. Its antigen is as yet unknown. Time point of the sample: newly diagnosed GD, antithyroid drugs for less than 3 months. PBMCs were the source of the RNA used for TCR sequencing. The same specimen was also included in a second study, on T cells in Graves' hyperthyroidism and ophthalmopathy. As reported in that work: Researchers defined stable Graves' hyperthyroidism as no ophthalmopathy progression within 18 months. Patients between 18 and 65 years old had hyperthyroidism, newly diagnosed and lasting under 2 months.

The chain employs TRBV29-1 and TRBJ2-7; tentatively, D is TRBD2 (6 bases). The receptor was derived from a woman between 25 and 40 years old with Graves disease. The input for sequencing was peripheral blood mononuclear cells (PBMCs), taken at new diagnosis, from a patient treated with antithyroid drugs. The DNA for the CDR3 is TGCAGCGTTGAATTCGGGGGTTACGAGCAGTACTTC. Translating it yields CSVEFGGYEQYF.